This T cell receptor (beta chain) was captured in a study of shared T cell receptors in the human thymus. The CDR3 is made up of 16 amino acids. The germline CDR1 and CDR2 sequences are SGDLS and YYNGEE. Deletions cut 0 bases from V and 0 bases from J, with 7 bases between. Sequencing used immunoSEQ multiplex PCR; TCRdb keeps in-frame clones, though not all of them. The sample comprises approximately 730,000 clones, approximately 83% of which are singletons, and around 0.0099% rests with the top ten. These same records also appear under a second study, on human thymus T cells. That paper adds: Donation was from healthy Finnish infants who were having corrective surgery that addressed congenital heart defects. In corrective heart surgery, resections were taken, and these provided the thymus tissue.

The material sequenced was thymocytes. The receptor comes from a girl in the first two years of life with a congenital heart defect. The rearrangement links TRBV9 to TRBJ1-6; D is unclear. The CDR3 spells CASSVAGSSYNSPLHF. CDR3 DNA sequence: TGTGCCAGCAGCGTAGCCGGGAGCTCCTATAATTCACCCCTCCACTTT.